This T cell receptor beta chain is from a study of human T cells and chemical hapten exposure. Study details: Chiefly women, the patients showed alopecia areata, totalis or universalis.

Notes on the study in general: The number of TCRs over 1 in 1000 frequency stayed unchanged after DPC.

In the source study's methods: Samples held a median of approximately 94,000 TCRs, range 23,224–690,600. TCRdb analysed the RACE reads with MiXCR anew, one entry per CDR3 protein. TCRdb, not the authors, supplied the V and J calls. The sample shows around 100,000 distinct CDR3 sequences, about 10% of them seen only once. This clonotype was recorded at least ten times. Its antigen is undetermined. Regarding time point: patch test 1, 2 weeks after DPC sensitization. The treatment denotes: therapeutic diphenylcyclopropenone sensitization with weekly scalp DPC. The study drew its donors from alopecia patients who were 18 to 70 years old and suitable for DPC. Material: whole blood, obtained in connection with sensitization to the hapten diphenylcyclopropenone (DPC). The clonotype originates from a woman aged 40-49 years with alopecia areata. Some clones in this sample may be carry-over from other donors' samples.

The CDR3 reads CASSKSTGELFF. The CDR3 nucleotides read TGTGCCAGCAGCAAGAGCACCGGGGAGCTGTTTTTT. The V call is TRBV7-9, the J call TRBJ2-2; D is unclear. Germline V gene sequence: CDR1 SEHNR, CDR2 FQNEAQ (reference sequence). The V end was cut by 5 bases, the J end by 4 bases, with 5 bases between. The CDR3 totals 12 residues.